These 17 T cell receptor beta chains were sequenced from one sample in a study of blood T cell repertoires in COVID-19. Produced via immunoSEQ multiplex PCR; TCRdb's table is partial and in-frame only. The repertoire holds approximately 130,000 clones, with around 81% as singletons. The sample taken for sequencing was peripheral blood. These receptors were collected from a man aged 40-55 years with active or convalescent COVID-19.

The V call is TRBV5-1, the J call TRBJ1-6, with a possible D match to TRBD1 (5 bases). The CDR3 loop spans 14 amino acids. Germline V gene data show CDR1 as SGHRS and CDR2 as YFSETQ. Trimming took off 4 bases at V and 3 bases at J, with 8 bases between the two ends. The CDR3 bases are TGCGCCAGCAGCCTAGGGGACTATAATTCACCCCTCCACTTT. Protein product: CASSLGDYNSPLHF.

The chain employs TRBV7-2 and TRBJ2-7; 11 bases agree with TRBD2. V lost 4 bases to trimming and J lost 5 bases; unmatched junction nucleotides: 10. From germline, CDR1 is SGHTA and CDR2 FQGNSA. There are 16 residues in the CDR3. The CDR3 DNA reads TGTGCCAGCAGCTCAGAGCCTAGCGGGGGGATCAACGAGCAGTACTTC. Amino acid sequence: CASSSEPSGGINEQYF. The whole variable domain, remainder taken from reference TRBV7-2 and TRBJ2-7, is GAGVSQSPSNKVTEKGKDVELRCDPISGHTALYWYRQSLGQGLEFLIYFQGNSAPDKSGLPSDRFSAERTGGSVSTLTIQRTQQEDSAVYLCASSSEPSGGINEQYFGPGTRLTVT.

The J gene is TRBJ1-4, the V gene TRBV12-3 or TRBV12-4; 10 positions agree with TRBD1. V shed 4 bases and J 14 bases; nucleotides not matched to a gene: 7. This CDR3 is built from 13 residues. CDR3 nucleotides: TGTGCCAGCAGTTCGACAGGGGGCAGTATGCTGTTTTTT. Its translation: CASSSTGGSMLFF.

This chain connects TRBV6-5 to TRBJ2-1; D is possibly TRBD2 (7 bases). V lost 8 bases and J 5 bases, leaving 19 bases between the germline ends. The CDR3 extends over 15 amino acids. The germline V gene encodes CDR1 MNHEY and CDR2 SVGAGI. CDR3 protein: CASLGGGVQDNEQFF. CDR3 nucleotides: TGTGCCAGCCTGGGAGGGGGTGTCCAAGACAATGAGCAGTTCTTC.

In DNA form, the CDR3 reads TGTGCCAGCAGTCCAACATCCTACGAGCAGTACTTC. It is translated as CASSPTSYEQYF. V usage is TRBV7-9 and J usage is TRBJ2-7; D uncertain. The CDR3 length is 12 residues. Germline CDR1 is SEHNR and CDR2 is FQNEAQ (reference sequence). Trimming pared 6 bases from V and 1 base from J, leaving 7 bases between.

The V gene is TRBV12-2, the J gene TRBJ2-1; TRBD2, as called in the table, went unchecked against the DNA. TRBV12-2 is a pseudogene segment. This CDR3 region has 15 residues. The CDR3 loop reads CASRQLAGDINEQFF. CDR3 coding DNA: TGTGCAAGTCGCCAACTAGCGGGGGATATAAATGAGCAGTTCTTC.

The V and J genes are TRBV5-1 and TRBJ2-7, with a tentative D call TRBD2 (5 bases). The CDR3 length is 13 residues. V was clipped by 0 bases and J by 7 bases, with 11 bases between them. From germline, CDR1 is SGHRS and CDR2 YFSETQ. CDR3 region: CASSLGNGGEQYF. DNA for the CDR3: TGCGCCAGCAGCTTGGGGAATGGCGGGGAGCAGTACTTC.

The rearrangement uses TRBV6-5 and TRBJ2-6; TRBD2 agrees at 8 bases. The germline CDR1 and CDR2 sequences are MNHEY and SVGAGI. Germline trimming cut 5 bases from V and 4 bases from J; bases unmatched to any gene: 4. There are 15 residues in the CDR3. The CDR3 reads CASSPGGRGANVLTF. CDR3 sequence (DNA): TGTGCCAGCAGTCCGGGGGGGCGCGGGGCCAACGTCCTGACTTTC.

The chain links TRBV9 to TRBJ2-3; a weak D match, TRBD2 (7 bases). There are 15 residues in the CDR3. Trimming stripped 0 bases from V and 6 bases from J, with 14 bases between. The germline V gene has CDR1 SGDLS and CDR2 YYNGEE. The CDR3 DNA reads as TGTGCCAGCAGCGTAGGCAGTGGGGGGGCCGATACGCAGTATTTT. This sequence encodes CASSVGSGGADTQYF.

The J gene is TRBJ2-5, the V gene TRBV5-1; perhaps TRBD2 as D (6 bases). The V end lost 0 bases, the J end lost 11 bases, and 23 bases lay between the germline ends. The CDR3 loop spans 16 amino acids. The germline V gene encodes CDR1 SGHRS and CDR2 YFSETQ. The chain's CDR3 is CASSLGPPDGGSPQYF. The CDR3 DNA reads as TGCGCCAGCAGCTTGGGGCCACCCGACGGGGGAAGTCCTCAGTACTTC.

The chain uses TRBV6-6 and TRBJ1-5; 9 nucleotides line up with TRBD1. The V gene end was trimmed by 5 bases and the J gene end by 5 bases; junction bases not matched to a gene: 4. The CDR3 runs to 14 residues. CDR1 is MNHNY, CDR2 SVGAGI, per germline (reference sequence). CDR3 region: CASSTGGWDQPQHF. CDR3 bases: TGTGCCAGCAGTACAGGGGGCTGGGATCAGCCCCAGCATTTT.

The chain uses TRBV11-3 and TRBJ1-1, with D perhaps TRBD1 (5 bases). V dropped 5 bases and J dropped 1 base, with 8 bases sitting between them. The CDR3 contains 13 residues. CDR1 and CDR2 from the germline V gene are SGHNT and YENEEA. The CDR3 region has the DNA TGTGCCAGCAGCCATGGACAGAACACTGAAGCTTTCTTT. It yields the protein CASSHGQNTEAFF.

The chain is built from TRBV6-4 and TRBJ2-5; D perhaps matches TRBD1 (6 bases). The CDR3 runs to 15 residues. V was trimmed by 2 bases and J by 4 bases, leaving 14 bases between them. Germline lookup yields CDR1 MRHNA and CDR2 SNTAGT. CDR3 sequence reads: CASSDPDRRSETQYF. DNA of the CDR3: TGTGCCAGCAGTGACCCTGACAGGAGGTCAGAGACCCAGTACTTC.

The rearrangement uses TRBV11-2 and TRBJ1-4; TRBD1 is a possible D gene (6 bases). The V end was cut by 6 bases, the J end by 6 bases, with 17 bases between. This CDR3 is 15 amino acids long. Germline-derived CDR1 and CDR2 are SGHAT and FQNNGV. The CDR3 is CASRPLTGRHEKLFF. The CDR3 DNA reads TGTGCCAGCAGACCCTTGACAGGTCGTCATGAAAAACTGTTTTTT.

This chain links TRBV3-1 (or the pseudogene TRBV3-2) with TRBJ2-3; TRBD1 is a possible D gene (10 bases). Per germline, CDR1 LGHDT and CDR2 YNNKEL (reference sequence). There are 20 residues in the CDR3. The V end was cut by 6 bases, the J end by 5 bases, with 33 bases between. The DNA of the CDR3 is TGTGCCAGCAGTCTAATAGACAGGGGGCAAAAGCGGGGGGCCCGAGATACGCAGTATTTT. Translation gives CASSLIDRGQKRGARDTQYF.

The rearrangement joins TRBV19 to TRBJ2-5; D may be TRBD1 (6 bases). In germline, CDR1 is LNHDA, CDR2 SQIVND (reference sequence). This CDR3 contains 17 residues. With 3 bases removed from V and 5 bases from J, the gap between germline ends came to 22 bases. For the CDR3, the DNA is TGTGCCAGTAGTATCCGGACAGTTTTACACGACCCCGAGACCCAGTACTTC. It specifies CASSIRTVLHDPETQYF.

The chain combines TRBV6-5 with TRBJ2-7, with 10 positions matching TRBD1. The CDR3 is made up of 15 amino acids. Germline assignment: CDR1 MNHEY and CDR2 SVGAGI. V lost 3 bases, J lost 2 bases, and 4 bases stayed unmatched. CDR3 DNA: TGTGCCAGCAGTTATCGGACAGGGGGGACCTACGAGCAGTACTTC. Amino acid sequence: CASSYRTGGTYEQYF.